This TCR beta chain was sequenced for a study of shared clonotypes between healthy human individuals. Comment on this clone: No antigen is known for it.

Study results and caveats: The generation probabilities recorded for non-shared clonotypes fell below those of clonotypes shared by all four donors.

Naive CD4+ cells were CD45RA-selected; the remaining cells were memory. Trimming cost V 2 bases and J 6 bases, with 11 bases left between them. The CDR3 is 13 residues long. Germline V lookup: CDR1 SGHRS, CDR2 YFSETQ. Profiling relied on immunoSEQ multiplex PCR, and the TCRdb table lists in-frame clones only, not all of them. This sample has 1.6 million or so clones; around 97% occur once, and the top ten carry more than 0.9%. The chain has TRBV5-1 and TRBJ1-1; D is undetermined. The specimen sequenced was naive CD4+ T cells sorted from blood. Regarding subset: CD45RA+ positively selected. The origin of this receptor is a man aged 30-40 years in good health. CDR3 protein: CASSFTDTAEAFF. CDR3 nucleotides: TGCGCCAGCAGCTTTACAGACACCGCTGAAGCTTTCTTT.